The 20 T cell receptor beta chains below come from one sample, sequenced in a study of T cells in Graves' hyperthyroidism and ophthalmopathy. Amplified regions were TCR beta CDR3 sequences from RNA transcripts. HTBI primers were used for first-round RT-PCR of the TCR CDR3. TCRdb redid the calling of the multiplex PCR reads with MiXCR, one entry per CDR3 protein. Among 550,000 to 600,000 distinct CDR3 sequences listed, about a sixth were seen once. Specimen: blood. These receptors were collected from a woman between 18 and 29 years old with Graves' hyperthyroidism.

This clonotype was recorded a few times. The chain is built from TRBV6-2 or TRBV6-3 and TRBJ2-2, with D perhaps matching TRBD2 (6 bases). This CDR3 is built from 16 residues. V was cut by 5 bases and J by 7 bases, with 20 bases left in between. The V gene's germline CDR1 is MNHEY and CDR2 SVGEGT. The CDR3 loop reads CASSPLRTILFGELFF. In DNA form, the CDR3 reads TGTGCCAGCAGTCCTTTGCGGACTATCCTCTTCGGGGAGCTGTTTTTT.

In this sample, this clonotype turned up many times. The gene calls are TRBV3-1 and TRBJ2-1, with 8 nucleotides matching TRBD2. Looked up from germline, CDR1 is LGHDT and CDR2 is YNNKEL (reference sequence). There are 16 residues in the CDR3. Germline trimming cut 1 base from V and 4 bases from J; bases unmatched to any gene: 6. The CDR3 nucleotides read TGTGCCAGCAGCCAAGCTCGGACTAGCAGATACAATGAGCAGTTCTTC. Translating gives CASSQARTSRYNEQFF.

About this clonotype: One base away lies a much larger clone, so this may be a sequencing read error. The chain uses TRBV6-1 and TRBJ2-7; 12 bases align to TRBD1. The J call may not be correct, given that the DNA end is closer to TRBJ2-1. The CDR3 consists of 17 residues. Germline lookup yields CDR1 MNHNS and CDR2 SASEGT. The chain's CDR3 is CASSPILRDRGLYEQFF. As DNA, the CDR3 is TGTGCCAGCAGTCCTATTCTCCGGGACAGGGGGCTCTACGAGCAGTTCTTC.

This clonotype was found many times. This chain uses TRBV2 with TRBJ2-5, with D tentatively TRBD2 (5 bases). Trimming stripped 6 bases from V and 10 bases from J, with 24 bases between. Germline loops: CDR1 SNHLY, CDR2 FYNNEI. The CDR3 is made up of 15 amino acids. The CDR3 DNA reads TGTGCCAGCAGCCTGGACTTTTTCCGAGTAGTAGACCAGTACTTC. Amino acid sequence: CASSLDFFRVVDQYF.

This chain uses TRBV29-1 with TRBJ2-7; D is unclear. V was pared by 0 bases and J by 6 bases, with 18 bases between. The CDR3 runs to 15 residues. CDR1 and CDR2 (germline): SQVTM, ANQGSEA. CDR3: CSVEDQYGKGSEQYF. The CDR3 nucleotides are TGCAGCGTTGAAGATCAATACGGAAAAGGTTCCGAGCAGTACTTC.

This clonotype showed up just a few times. The chain recombines TRBV20-1 with TRBJ2-7; 8 positions match TRBD2. Per the germline V gene, CDR1 is DFQATT and CDR2 is SNEGSKA (reference sequence). The junction had 3 bases not matched to a gene; V was cut back by 0 bases and J by 2 bases. This CDR3 contains 14 residues. The CDR3 reads CSAREAGVPYEQYF. DNA for the CDR3: TGCAGTGCTAGAGAAGCGGGAGTTCCCTACGAGCAGTACTTC.

This clonotype came up many times. The genes are TRBV20-1 and TRBJ2-7, with D maybe TRBD1 (5 bases). This CDR3 has 12 amino acids. The V gene lost 3 bases and the J gene lost 4 bases, with 10 bases spanning the gap. CDR1 and CDR2 from the germline V gene are DFQATT and SNEGSKA (reference sequence). CDR3 nucleotide sequence: TGCAGTGCTAGTCGGCAGGGATACGAGCAGTACTTC. This gives the protein CSASRQGYEQYF.

This clonotype was observed many times. The J gene is TRBJ1-1, the V gene TRBV29-1; 10 bases line up with TRBD1. The V and J ends lost 8 bases and 4 bases, in that order; junction bases with no gene match: 7. Germline CDR1 SQVTM, CDR2 ANQGSEA. The CDR3 totals 13 residues. CDR3 sequence reads: CSSGDRGRTEAFF. CDR3 coding DNA: TGCAGCAGCGGGGACAGGGGACGCACTGAAGCTTTCTTT.

A word on this clonotype: A single base separates this from a much larger clone, so it may be a read error. This chain joins TRBV4-3 and TRBJ1-2, with D uncertain. The CDR3 consists of 14 residues. Germline CDR1 is LGHNA and CDR2 is YSLEER. DNA of the CDR3: TGCGCCAGCAGCCAAGATCGAAGCAACTATGGCTGCACCTTC. Translation gives CASSQDRSNYGCTF.

This clonotype has just a few counts. J is TRBJ1-3 and V is TRBV7-9; weak D call: TRBD1 (6 bases). Germline V gene lookup returns CDR1 SEHNR and CDR2 FQNEAQ (reference sequence). This CDR3 contains 16 residues. Trimming took off 1 base at V and 3 bases at J, with 13 bases between the two ends. The CDR3 reads CASSLVAPTGGNTIYF. The CDR3 coding sequence is TGTGCCAGCAGCTTAGTAGCCCCGACAGGTGGAAACACCATATATTTT.

This clonotype was seen more than once but under ten times. The chain combines TRBV3-1 with TRBJ1-2; no firm D call. The CDR3 is 14 residues long. V was clipped by 7 bases and J by 4 bases, with 16 bases between them. CDR1 is LGHDT, CDR2 YNNKEL, per germline (reference sequence). Written as DNA, the CDR3 is TGTGCCAGCAAAACACTCCAGGACGCCTATGGCTACACCTTC. This translates into CASKTLQDAYGYTF.

The chain combines TRBV5-1 with TRBJ1-1, with a tentative D call TRBD1 (6 bases). Per germline, CDR1 SGHRS and CDR2 YFSETQ. V lost 3 bases, J lost 8 bases, and 11 bases lay in between. CDR3 size: 12 residues. CDR3 protein: CASSYRDREAFF. The CDR3 DNA is TGCGCCAGCAGCTACCGTGACAGGGAAGCTTTCTTT.

The J gene is TRBJ1-1, the V gene TRBV24-1; D call uncertain. CDR3 size: 14 residues. V dropped 7 bases and J dropped 1 base, with 12 bases sitting between them. Germline V lookup: CDR1 KGHDR, CDR2 SFDVKD. The CDR3 DNA reads as TGTGCCACCAGGTCCCGGGGAGCGAACACTGAAGCTTTCTTT. Translation: CATRSRGANTEAFF.

This clonotype was counted many times. The CDR3 DNA follows: TGTGCCAGCTCACCGAGCCTGGGGGCATACAATGAGCAGTTCTTC. The encoded protein is CASSPSLGAYNEQFF. The chain employs TRBV18 and TRBJ2-1; weak D call: TRBD1 (6 bases). The germline V gene encodes CDR1 KGHSH and CDR2 LQKENI. The CDR3 extends over 15 amino acids. The ends were cut back, 3 bases at V and 4 bases at J, with 13 bases in the middle.

This clonotype was picked up many times. J is TRBJ1-1 and V is TRBV4-2; no clear D. The CDR3 has 17 residues. V was clipped by 1 base and J by 0 bases, with 15 bases between them. Germline V gene sequence: CDR1 LGHNA, CDR2 YNFKEQ. CDR3: CASSQVLESRVNTEAFF. The CDR3 nucleotides read TGTGCCAGCAGCCAAGTTTTGGAGTCTCGTGTGAACACTGAAGCTTTCTTT.

The chain uses TRBV27 and TRBJ1-4; D possibly corresponds to TRBD1 (5 bases). CDR1 MNHEY and CDR2 SMNVEV come from the germline V gene (reference sequence). The CDR3 is made up of 14 amino acids. The V and J ends lost 2 bases and 5 bases respectively, with 9 bases between them. CDR3 bases: TGTGCCAGCAGTTTAGTAGGGGAAAATGAAAAACTGTTTTTT. It translates to CASSLVGENEKLFF.

V usage is TRBV6-2 or TRBV6-3 and J usage is TRBJ2-7; D is unclear. With 2 bases removed from V and 3 bases from J, the gap between germline ends came to 2 bases. The CDR3 has 11 amino acids. Germline V gene sequence: CDR1 MNHEY, CDR2 SVGEGT. The CDR3 reads CASSYVYEQYF. The CDR3 bases are TGTGCCAGCAGTTACGTCTACGAGCAGTACTTC.

The sample holds many counts of this clonotype. The V gene is TRBV5-8, the J gene TRBJ2-7; tentatively, D is TRBD2 (5 bases). Germline V CDR1 and CDR2: SGHTS, YDEGEE. Between the trimmed V and J ends, which lost 4 bases and 7 bases, there was a span of 18 bases. CDR3 size: 14 residues. The CDR3 DNA reads TGTGCCAGCAGCCCTCTGGACGGGCGCGGGGAGCAGTACTTC. Its protein is CASSPLDGRGEQYF.

This clonotype was picked up many times. The chain employs TRBV5-8 and TRBJ2-3; D is undetermined. Germline CDR1 is SGHTS and CDR2 is YDEGEE. V shed 1 base and J shed 3 bases, with 9 bases lying between them. The CDR3 covers 14 residues. In DNA form, the CDR3 reads TGTGCCAGCAGCTTGTATCACGGGACAGATACGCAGTATTTT. The encoded protein is CASSLYHGTDTQYF.

At least ten counts were recorded for this clonotype. The gene calls are TRBV3-1 and TRBJ1-2, with 7 bases matching TRBD1. V shed 1 base, J shed 2 bases, and the junction held 7 bases outside the gene matches. The CDR3 spans 16 residues. Germline CDR1 LGHDT, CDR2 YNNKEL (reference sequence). The CDR3 sequence is CASSQVPTGRNYGYTF. The CDR3 DNA is TGTGCCAGCAGCCAAGTGCCGACAGGGAGGAACTATGGCTACACCTTC.